A single TCR beta chain is shown here with its context. CDR1 is SGHRS, CDR2 YFSETQ, per germline. This CDR3 spans 16 amino acids. UMIs containing a 6-nucleotide sample barcode were added via template switching. TCRdb reprocessed the 5' RACE reads and keeps a single row for each CDR3 protein, giving no DNA. This sample's table reports approximately 400,000 distinct CDR3 sequences. The data derive from a study of monozygotic twins with inflammatory bowel disease. The sample consisted of blood. This chain joins TRBV5-1 and TRBJ2-7. The origin of this receptor is a human donor with ulcerative colitis or Crohn's disease, or a healthy co-twin of an affected twin (not recorded which). This chain's CDR3 is CASSLAAGGRAYEQYF.